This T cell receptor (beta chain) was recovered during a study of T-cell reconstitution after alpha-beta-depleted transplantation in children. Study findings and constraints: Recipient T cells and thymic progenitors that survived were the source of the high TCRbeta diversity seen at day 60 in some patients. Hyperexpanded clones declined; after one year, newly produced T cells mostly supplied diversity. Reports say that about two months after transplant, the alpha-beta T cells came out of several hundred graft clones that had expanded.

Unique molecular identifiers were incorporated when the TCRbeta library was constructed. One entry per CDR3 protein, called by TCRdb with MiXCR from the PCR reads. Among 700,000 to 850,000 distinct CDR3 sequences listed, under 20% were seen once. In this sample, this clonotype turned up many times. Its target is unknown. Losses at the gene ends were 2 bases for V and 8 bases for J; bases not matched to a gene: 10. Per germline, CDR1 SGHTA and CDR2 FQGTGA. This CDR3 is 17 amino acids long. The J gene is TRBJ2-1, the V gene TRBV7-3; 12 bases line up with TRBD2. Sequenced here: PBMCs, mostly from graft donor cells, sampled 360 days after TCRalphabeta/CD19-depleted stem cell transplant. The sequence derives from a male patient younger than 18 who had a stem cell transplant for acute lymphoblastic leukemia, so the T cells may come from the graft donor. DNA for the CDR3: TGTGCCAGCAGCTTAGCATTGGGACTAGCGGGTTATGATGAGCAGTTCTTC. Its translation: CASSLALGLAGYDEQFF.